This is a list of T cell receptor beta chains from one sample in a study of shared clonotypes between healthy human individuals. Sequencing used immunoSEQ multiplex PCR; TCRdb keeps in-frame clones, though not all of them. Among around 640,000 clones listed, about 96% were seen once. The sample taken for sequencing was naive CD8+ T cells sorted from blood. These receptors came from a young woman in good health. The conserved cysteine and the conserved F or W are not part of the CDR3 here.

13,TRBV4-1,ASSQEDRDNYGYT
18,TRBV19,ASSITWGTSGNFPYNEQF
9,TRBV29-1,SVGDSGEQY
15,TRBV27,ASSFQQGPLNTGELF
13,TRBV28,ASSFGVHSNQPQH
16,TRBV7-8,ASSYTLTGGTENYEQY
11,TRBV27,ASTDSAGGPQH
13,TRBV4-1,ASSPGLAASYEQY
12,TRBV4-1,ASSLMEPYNEQF
11,TRBV7-9,ASSDRDKYEQY
9,TRBV27,ASSLADTQY
11,TRBV28,ASSPQGSYEQY
15,TRBV28,ASSLIGKGAVGNTIY
13,TRBV27,ASSDRVGSNQPQH
13,TRBV5-8,ASSLPGRSEGELF
10,TRBV5-6,ATKQGVGEQY
11,TRBV30,AWSGGGVYGYT
13,TRBV28,ASSSFRTASYEQY
12,TRBV28,ASLKSGASGELF
16,TRBV27,ASSFNPPDRLPNSPLH
11,TRBV29-1,SVEDARVGEQY
12,TRBV28,ASSPGYMNTEAF
12,TRBV2,ASSPGGSNTEAF
14,TRBV7-3,ASSYITGVSTGELF
14,TRBV30,AWSWRDRAVNTEAF
15,TRBV7-7,ASSHRGVGANTGELF
14,TRBV10-3,AISESDRGLLNIQY
11,TRBV4-1,ASSQVPSYEQY
13,TRBV5-1,ASSLRQGASYEQY
12,TRBV2,ASSPGTGGDPLH
11,TRBV21-1,ASTSQGADEQY
14,TRBV7-9,ASSLHSGRALYEQY
12,TRBV10-2,ASSVAGDRTEAF
13,TRBV7-9,ASSLRSDNYNEQF
14,TRBV7-8,ASSPGTGRTKNIQY
12,TRBV25-1,ASSEYEGAVEQY
13,TRBV6-5,ASSQRGEANYGYT
14,TRBV5-1,ASSLNSRGLNTEAF
13,TRBV28,ASSPDSSTYNEQF
14,TRBV19,ASSGLAGGEEDTQY
15,TRBV5-3,ARSERTGQRGANVLT
14,TRBV27,ASSLSKGAGDNEQF